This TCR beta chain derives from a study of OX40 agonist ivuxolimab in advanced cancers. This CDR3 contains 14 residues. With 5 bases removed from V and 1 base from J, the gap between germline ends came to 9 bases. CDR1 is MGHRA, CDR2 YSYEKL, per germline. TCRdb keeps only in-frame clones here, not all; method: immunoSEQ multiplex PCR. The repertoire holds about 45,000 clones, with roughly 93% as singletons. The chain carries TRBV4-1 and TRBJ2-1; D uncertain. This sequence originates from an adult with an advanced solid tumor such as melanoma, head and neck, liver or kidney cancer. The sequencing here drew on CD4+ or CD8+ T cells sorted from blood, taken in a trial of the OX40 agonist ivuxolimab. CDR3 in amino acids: CASSGERSYNEQFF. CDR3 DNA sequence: TGCGCCAGCAGCGGAGAGCGATCCTACAATGAGCAGTTCTTC.